The sequence of this TCR beta chain was determined in a study of cytomegalovirus exposure and HLA in healthy donors. Concerning this clone: Its target is not known.

PCR involved 60 Vbeta and 13 Jbeta primers. TCRdb's table, derived via immunoSEQ multiplex PCR, lists solely in-frame clones and lacks some. The sample lists about 210,000 clones; 75% to 80% were seen once. Study results and caveats: Prior analysis indicated that the majority of TCR beta V segments exhibited productivity approximately 87% or approximately 30% of the time. It was in a later analysis that TCR association rates were seen to vary by HLA locus, highest for DRB1 and lowest for HLA-C.

The sequence derives from a male donor in good health and CMV-seronegative. The sequenced sample was PBMCs.

CDR3 amino acids: CASSEPHRAGRPGELFF. The CDR3 DNA sequence: TGCGCCAGCAGTGAGCCCCACCGGGCGGGAAGACCCGGGGAGCTGTTTTTT. The chain recombines TRBV10-2 with TRBJ2-2; the D gene is possibly TRBD2 (6 bases). The CDR3 runs 17 residues. V was pared by 2 bases and J by 6 bases, with 19 bases between. The germline V gene encodes CDR1 WSHSY and CDR2 SAAADI.